The T cell receptor beta chain described here comes from a study of Graves' ophthalmopathy and Graves' hyperthyroidism. This clonotype was counted many times. The authors amplified TCR beta CDR3 regions from RNA transcripts. First-round RT-PCR relied on HTBI primers, and a second-round multiplex PCR came next. Each CDR3 protein is one row after TCRdb ran MiXCR on the multiplex PCR reads. In the table there are around 1.1 million distinct CDR3 sequences, about two fifths of which are singletons. V gave up 10 bases and J gave up 0 bases, with 6 bases separating them. CDR1 is SGHAT, CDR2 FQNNGV, per germline. The CDR3 covers 12 residues.

The source is an adult man with Graves' hyperthyroidism. Material: peripheral blood or thyroid tissue (not recorded which). The chain recombines TRBV11-2 with TRBJ1-4; D not resolved. The CDR3 here is CATTATNEKLFF. DNA of the CDR3: TGTGCCACTACGGCAACTAATGAAAAACTGTTTTTT.